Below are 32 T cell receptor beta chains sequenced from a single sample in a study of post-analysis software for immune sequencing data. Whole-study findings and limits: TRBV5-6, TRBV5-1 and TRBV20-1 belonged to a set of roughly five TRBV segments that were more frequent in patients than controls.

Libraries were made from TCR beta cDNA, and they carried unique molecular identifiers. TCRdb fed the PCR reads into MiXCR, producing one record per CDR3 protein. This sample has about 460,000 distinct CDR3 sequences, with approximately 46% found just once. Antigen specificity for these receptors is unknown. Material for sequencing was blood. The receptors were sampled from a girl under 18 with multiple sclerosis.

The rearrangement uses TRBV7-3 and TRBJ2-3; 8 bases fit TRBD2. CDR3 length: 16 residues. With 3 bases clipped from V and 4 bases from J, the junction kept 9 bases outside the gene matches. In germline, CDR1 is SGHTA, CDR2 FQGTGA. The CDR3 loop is CASSLGTRSPADTQYF. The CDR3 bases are TGTGCCAGCAGCTTGGGGACTAGAAGTCCCGCAGATACGCAGTATTTT.

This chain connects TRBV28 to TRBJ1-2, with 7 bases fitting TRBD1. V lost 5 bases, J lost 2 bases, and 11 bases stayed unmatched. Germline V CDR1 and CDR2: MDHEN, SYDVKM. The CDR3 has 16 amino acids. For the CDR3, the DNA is TGTGCCAGCAGTCCCCGGGGAGGGGGCAGAAACTATGGCTACACCTTC. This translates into CASSPRGGGRNYGYTF.

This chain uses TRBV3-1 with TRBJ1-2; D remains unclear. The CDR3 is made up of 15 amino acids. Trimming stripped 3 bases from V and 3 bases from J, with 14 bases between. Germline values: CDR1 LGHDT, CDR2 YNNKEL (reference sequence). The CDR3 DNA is TGTGCCAGCAGCCACAACGACCGGGCTTACTATGGCTACACCTTC. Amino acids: CASSHNDRAYYGYTF.

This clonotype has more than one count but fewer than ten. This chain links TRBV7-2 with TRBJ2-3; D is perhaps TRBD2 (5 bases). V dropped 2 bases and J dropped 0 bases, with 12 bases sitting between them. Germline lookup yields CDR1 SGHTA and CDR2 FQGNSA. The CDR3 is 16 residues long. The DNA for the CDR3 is TGTGCCAGCAGCTTACTCTTTAGGACTAGCACAGATACGCAGTATTTT. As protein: CASSLLFRTSTDTQYF.

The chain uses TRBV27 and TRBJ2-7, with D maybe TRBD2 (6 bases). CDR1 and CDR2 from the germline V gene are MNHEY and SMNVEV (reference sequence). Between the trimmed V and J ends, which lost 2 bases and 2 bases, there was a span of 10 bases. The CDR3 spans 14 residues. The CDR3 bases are TGTGCCAGCAGTTTAAACGGGAGTCCCTACGAGCAGTACTTC. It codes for CASSLNGSPYEQYF.

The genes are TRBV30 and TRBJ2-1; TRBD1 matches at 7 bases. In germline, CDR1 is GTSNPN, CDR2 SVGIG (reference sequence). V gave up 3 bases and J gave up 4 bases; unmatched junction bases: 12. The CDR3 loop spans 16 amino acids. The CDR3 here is CAWSPKDRYFYNEQFF. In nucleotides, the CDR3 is TGTGCCTGGAGCCCTAAGGACAGGTATTTTTACAATGAGCAGTTCTTC.

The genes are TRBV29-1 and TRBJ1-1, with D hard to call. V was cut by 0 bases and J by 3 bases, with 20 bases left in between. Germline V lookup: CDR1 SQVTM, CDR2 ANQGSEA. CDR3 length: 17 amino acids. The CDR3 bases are TGCAGCGTTGAAGAGCGCCCGAGATTAAATTGGGACACTGAAGCTTTCTTT. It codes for CSVEERPRLNWDTEAFF. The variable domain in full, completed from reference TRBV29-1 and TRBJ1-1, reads SAVISQKPSRDICQRGTSLTIQCQVDSQVTMMFWYRQQPGQSLTLIATANQGSEATYESGFVIDKFPISRPNLTFSTLTVSNMSPEDSSIYLCSVEERPRLNWDTEAFFGQGTRLTVV.

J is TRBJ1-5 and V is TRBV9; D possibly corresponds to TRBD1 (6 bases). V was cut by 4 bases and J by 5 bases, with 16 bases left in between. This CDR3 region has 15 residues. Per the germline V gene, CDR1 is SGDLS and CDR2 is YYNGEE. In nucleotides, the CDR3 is TGTGCCAGCAGCCCTACCGGGACACAGCATCAGCCCCAGCATTTT. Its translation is CASSPTGTQHQPQHF.

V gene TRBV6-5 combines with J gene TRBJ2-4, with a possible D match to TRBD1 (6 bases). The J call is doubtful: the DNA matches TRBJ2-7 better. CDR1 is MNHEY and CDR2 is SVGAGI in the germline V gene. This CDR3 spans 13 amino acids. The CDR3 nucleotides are TGTGCCAGCGGGCAGGGGCTAACCTACGAGCAGTACTTC. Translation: CASGQGLTYEQYF.

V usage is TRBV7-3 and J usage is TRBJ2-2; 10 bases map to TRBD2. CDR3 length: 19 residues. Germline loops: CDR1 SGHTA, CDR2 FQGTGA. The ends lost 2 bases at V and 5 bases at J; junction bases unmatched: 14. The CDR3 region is CASSLADLAGVRGTGELFF. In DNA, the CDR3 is TGTGCCAGCAGCTTAGCCGACCTAGCGGGAGTGAGAGGGACCGGGGAGCTGTTTTTT.

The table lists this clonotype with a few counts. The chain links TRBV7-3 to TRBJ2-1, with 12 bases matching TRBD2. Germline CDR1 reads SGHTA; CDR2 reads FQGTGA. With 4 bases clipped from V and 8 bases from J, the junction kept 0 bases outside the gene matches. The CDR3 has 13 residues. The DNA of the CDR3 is TGTGCCAGCAGCTCTAGCGGGAGGGATGAGCAGTTCTTC. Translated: CASSSSGRDEQFF.

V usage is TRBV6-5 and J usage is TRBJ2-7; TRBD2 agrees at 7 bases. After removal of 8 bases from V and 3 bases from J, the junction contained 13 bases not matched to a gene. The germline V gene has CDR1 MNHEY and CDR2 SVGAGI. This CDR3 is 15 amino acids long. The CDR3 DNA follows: TGTGCCAGCGCGATGGGGGGGGTTATACTCTACGAGCAGTACTTC. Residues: CASAMGGVILYEQYF.

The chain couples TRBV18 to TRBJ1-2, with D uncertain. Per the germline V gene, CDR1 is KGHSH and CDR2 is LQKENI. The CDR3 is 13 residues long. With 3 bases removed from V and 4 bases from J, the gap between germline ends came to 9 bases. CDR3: CASSPGPGYGYTF. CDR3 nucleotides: TGTGCCAGCTCACCGGGTCCGGGCTATGGCTACACCTTC.

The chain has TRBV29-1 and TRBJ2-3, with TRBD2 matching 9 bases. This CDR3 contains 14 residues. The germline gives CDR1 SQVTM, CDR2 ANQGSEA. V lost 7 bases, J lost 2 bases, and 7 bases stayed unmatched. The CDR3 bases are TGCAGCGCAGCACTAGCGGGTGCCACAGATACGCAGTATTTT. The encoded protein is CSAALAGATDTQYF.

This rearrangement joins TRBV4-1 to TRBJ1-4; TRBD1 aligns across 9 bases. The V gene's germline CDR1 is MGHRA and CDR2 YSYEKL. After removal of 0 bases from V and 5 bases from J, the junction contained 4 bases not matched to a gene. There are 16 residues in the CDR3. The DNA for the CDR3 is TGCGCCAGCAGCCAAGAGACCGGGACAGGGAATGAAAAACTGTTTTTT. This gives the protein CASSQETGTGNEKLFF.

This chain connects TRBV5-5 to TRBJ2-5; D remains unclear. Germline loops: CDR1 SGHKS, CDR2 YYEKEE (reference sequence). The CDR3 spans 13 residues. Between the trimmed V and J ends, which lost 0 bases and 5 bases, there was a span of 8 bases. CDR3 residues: CASSLGEWETQYF. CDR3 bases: TGTGCCAGCAGCTTGGGAGAGTGGGAGACCCAGTACTTC.

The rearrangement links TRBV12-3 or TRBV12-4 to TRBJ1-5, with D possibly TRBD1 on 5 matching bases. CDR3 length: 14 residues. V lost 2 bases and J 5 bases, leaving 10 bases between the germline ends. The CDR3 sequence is CASSLNGGDQPQHF. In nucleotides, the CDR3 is TGTGCCAGCAGTTTAAACGGAGGGGATCAGCCCCAGCATTTT.

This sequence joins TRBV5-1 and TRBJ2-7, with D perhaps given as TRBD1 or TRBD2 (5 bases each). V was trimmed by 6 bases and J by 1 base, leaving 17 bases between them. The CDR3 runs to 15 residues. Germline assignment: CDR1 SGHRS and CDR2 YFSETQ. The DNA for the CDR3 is TGCGCCAGCACGCTGGGACCGCAGAGGTCCTACGAGCAGTACTTC. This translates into CASTLGPQRSYEQYF.

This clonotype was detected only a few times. CDR3 nucleotide sequence: TGTGCCAGCAGTGAGCAGCGGGGCTCCTCCTACGAGCAGTACTTC. Its protein is CASSEQRGSSYEQYF. This rearrangement joins TRBV28 to TRBJ2-7; 7 bases are shared with TRBD2. The CDR3 contains 15 residues. CDR1 MDHEN and CDR2 SYDVKM come from the germline V gene. Trimming at V came to 5 bases and at J to 0 bases, leaving 7 bases not matched to a gene.

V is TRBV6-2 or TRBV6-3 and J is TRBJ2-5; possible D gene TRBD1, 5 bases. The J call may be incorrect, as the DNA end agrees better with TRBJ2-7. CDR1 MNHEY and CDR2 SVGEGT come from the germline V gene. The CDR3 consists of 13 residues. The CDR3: CASSPSRDGEQYF. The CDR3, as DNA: TGTGCCAGCAGCCCGTCCAGGGATGGCGAGCAGTACTTC.

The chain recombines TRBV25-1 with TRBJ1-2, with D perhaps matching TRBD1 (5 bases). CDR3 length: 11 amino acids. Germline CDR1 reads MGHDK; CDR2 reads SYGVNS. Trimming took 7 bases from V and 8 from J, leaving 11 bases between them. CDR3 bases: TGTGCCAGCATGTGGGGCCGCGGCTACACCTTC. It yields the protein CASMWGRGYTF.

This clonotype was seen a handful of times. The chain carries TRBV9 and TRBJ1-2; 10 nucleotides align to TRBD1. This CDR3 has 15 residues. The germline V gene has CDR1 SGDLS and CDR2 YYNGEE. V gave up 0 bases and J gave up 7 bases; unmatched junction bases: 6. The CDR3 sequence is CASSVGGQGIFGYTF. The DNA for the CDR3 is TGTGCCAGCAGCGTAGGGGGACAGGGGATATTTGGCTACACCTTC.

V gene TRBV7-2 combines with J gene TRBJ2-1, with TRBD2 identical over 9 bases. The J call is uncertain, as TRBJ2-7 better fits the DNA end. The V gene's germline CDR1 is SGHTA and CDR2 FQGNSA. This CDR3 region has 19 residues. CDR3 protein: CASSSREPSGTPSYNEQYF. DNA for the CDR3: TGTGCCAGCAGCTCCCGAGAGCCTAGCGGGACCCCCTCCTACAATGAGCAGTACTTC.

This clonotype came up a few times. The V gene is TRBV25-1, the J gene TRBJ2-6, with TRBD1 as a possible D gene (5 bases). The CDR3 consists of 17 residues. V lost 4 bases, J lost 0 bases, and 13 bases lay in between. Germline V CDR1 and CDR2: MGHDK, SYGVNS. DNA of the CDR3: TGTGCCAGCAGTGGACAGTCTGAAGTCTCTGGGGCCAACGTCCTGACTTTC. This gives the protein CASSGQSEVSGANVLTF.

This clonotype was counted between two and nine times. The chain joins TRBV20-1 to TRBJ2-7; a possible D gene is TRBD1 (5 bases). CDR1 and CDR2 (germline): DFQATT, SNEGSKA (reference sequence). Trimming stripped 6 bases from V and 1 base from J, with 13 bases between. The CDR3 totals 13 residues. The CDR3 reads CSASSRESYEQYF. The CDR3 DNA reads TGCAGTGCCAGCAGCAGGGAATCCTACGAGCAGTACTTC.

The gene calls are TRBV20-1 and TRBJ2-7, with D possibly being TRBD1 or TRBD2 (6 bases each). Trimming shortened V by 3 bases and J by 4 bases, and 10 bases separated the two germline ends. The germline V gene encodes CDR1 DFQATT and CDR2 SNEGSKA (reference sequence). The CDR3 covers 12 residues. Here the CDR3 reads CSASLGGYEQYF. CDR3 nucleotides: TGCAGTGCTAGCCTAGGGGGGTACGAGCAGTACTTC.

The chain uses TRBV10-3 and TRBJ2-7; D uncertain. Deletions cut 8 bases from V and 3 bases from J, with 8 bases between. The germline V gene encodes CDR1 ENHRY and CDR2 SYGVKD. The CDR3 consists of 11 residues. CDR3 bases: TGTGCCATCTCCACCCGCTACGAGCAGTACTTC. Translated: CAISTRYEQYF.

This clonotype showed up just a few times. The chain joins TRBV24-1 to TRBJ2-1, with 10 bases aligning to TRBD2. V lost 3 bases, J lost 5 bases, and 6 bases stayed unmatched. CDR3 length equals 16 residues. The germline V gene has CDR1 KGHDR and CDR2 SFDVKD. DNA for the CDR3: TGTGCCACCAGTGATCCTAGCGGGAGTAGGAACAATGAGCAGTTCTTC. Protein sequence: CATSDPSGSRNNEQFF.

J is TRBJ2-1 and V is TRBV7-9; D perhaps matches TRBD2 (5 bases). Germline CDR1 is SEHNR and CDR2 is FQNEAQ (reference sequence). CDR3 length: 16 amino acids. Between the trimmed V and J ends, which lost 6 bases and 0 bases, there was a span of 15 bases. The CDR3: CASSPIATRSYNEQFF. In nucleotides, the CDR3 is TGTGCCAGCAGTCCTATAGCGACCCGCTCCTACAATGAGCAGTTCTTC.

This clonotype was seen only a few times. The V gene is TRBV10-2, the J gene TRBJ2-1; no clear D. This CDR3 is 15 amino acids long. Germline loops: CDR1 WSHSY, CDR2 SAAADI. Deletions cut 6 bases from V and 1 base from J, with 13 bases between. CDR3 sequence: CASRNGVFSYNEQFF. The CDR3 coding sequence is TGCGCCAGCAGGAACGGTGTTTTTTCCTACAATGAGCAGTTCTTC.

CDR3 protein: CASSESPDRNLLETQYF. The CDR3 DNA is TGTGCCAGCAGTGAATCCCCCGACAGGAACCTCTTGGAGACCCAGTACTTC. This chain uses TRBV25-1 with TRBJ2-5; weak D call: TRBD1 (6 bases). The V gene lost 1 base and the J gene lost 5 bases, with 20 bases spanning the gap. The CDR3 has 17 amino acids. CDR1 and CDR2 (germline): MGHDK, SYGVNS.

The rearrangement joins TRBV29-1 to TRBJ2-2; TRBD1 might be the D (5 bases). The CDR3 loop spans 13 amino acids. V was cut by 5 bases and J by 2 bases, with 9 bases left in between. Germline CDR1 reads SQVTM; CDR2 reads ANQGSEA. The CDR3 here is CSVLGDNTGELFF. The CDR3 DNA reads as TGCAGCGTTCTAGGGGATAACACCGGGGAGCTGTTTTTT.